This T cell receptor beta chain was recorded in a study of regulatory T cells in long-lasting Graves disease. For the study at large: A definition of persistent Graves' disease required over 5 years of antithyroid drugs plus positive TSH receptor antibodies. Findings and limits, study-wide: Lower TCR diversity characterized persistent Graves' patients relative to newly diagnosed patients. Whereas new patients shared some 990 public clonotypes, persistent patients shared more, at a few thousand. There was favoring of TRBV28, TRBJ1-2 and TRBJ2-5 in persistent disease.

Between the trimmed V and J ends, which lost 0 bases and 4 bases, there was a span of 12 bases. From germline, CDR1 is DFQATT and CDR2 SNEGSKA (reference sequence). The length of the CDR3 is 14 residues. The authors built TCR beta libraries using iRepertoire HTBI primers and Arm-PCR of CDR3 regions. TCRdb re-analysed the multiplex PCR reads in MiXCR, keeping a single row per CDR3 protein. This repertoire shows 450,000 or so distinct CDR3 sequences, about 20% found once; its top ten account for about an eighth. Sample time point: persistent/refractory GD, antithyroid drugs over 5 years with positive TRAb. The authors made the TCR library using RNA they extracted from PBMCs. This clonotype came up many times. Its antigen is currently unknown.

The chain carries TRBV20-1 and TRBJ1-2, with D possibly TRBD1 on 5 matching bases. Sequenced here: peripheral blood mononuclear cells (PBMCs), sampled when the disease was refractory, from a patient treated with antithyroid drugs. The TCR was taken from a female donor with Graves disease. The CDR3 DNA reads TGCAGTGCTAGAGAGCCGGGGCCAATCTATGGCTACACCTTC. This translates into CSAREPGPIYGYTF.